This T cell receptor beta chain originates from a study of T cell repertoires in cytomegalovirus infection. Study information: Indicated by public TCR beta signatures were CMV infection and matching HLA type.

One entry per CDR3 protein results from TCRdb running MiXCR on the reads. Of 830,000 or so distinct CDR3 sequences in the sample, approximately 29% are singletons; the top ten hold 9.5% to 15%. This CDR3 is 11 amino acids long. Germline CDR1 is SGDLS and CDR2 is YYNGEE. The V gene lost 4 bases and the J gene lost 5 bases, with 7 bases spanning the gap. Notes on this clonotype: Its target is not known.

The chain has TRBV9 and TRBJ2-7, with unresolved D. The sequenced sample was cultured CD8+ T cells from PBMCs, obtained from culture after CMV antigen stimulation. The receptor's source is a human donor in good health (CMV status not recorded). Some clones in this sample may be carry-over from other donors' samples. Here the CDR3 reads CASSPSHEQYV. The CDR3 DNA follows: TGTGCCAGCAGCCCTTCCCACGAGCAGTACGTC.